The source of this T cell receptor beta chain is a study of siplizumab effects on memory and regulatory T cells (dated by TCRdb to the late 2010s). General notes on the study: The study examined how the anti-CD2 antibody siplizumab affects alloreactive T-cell subsets in allogeneic mixed lymphocyte reactions built from human PBMCs.

Overall study results and their limits: Because sequences below about 10^-5 frequency were poorly captured, only a minor fraction of alloreactive clones could be mapped to unstimulated subsets. The cumulative frequency of alloreactive sequences traceable to unstimulated CD4+ memory T cells was significantly reduced by siplizumab. Greater diversity appeared to be present in unstimulated naive T cells than in memory T cells, and a substantial contribution to the alloresponse seemed to be made by naive cells. A naive or memory phenotype could not be assigned to roughly 75-97% of proliferating CD4+ or CD8+ clones. The suppressive function of proliferating Tregs from siplizumab cultures was not functionally confirmed. Of the alloreactive CD4+ clones that could be mapped, the Treg-derived share averaged about 70% with siplizumab compared with around 27% in control reactions.

The germline V gene (reference sequence) provides CDR1 SEHNR and CDR2 FQNEAQ. Including the terminal cysteine and phenylalanine, the CDR3 comprises 13 residues. Only CDR3 DNA remains: 39 bases, in frame from the first base. Deletion took 3 bases off V and 3 bases off J, with a span of 5 bases between the germline ends. Of note for this clone: No antigen is known for it. No much larger clonotype is one base removed from it; base qualities were not supplied.

TCRbeta CDR3 sequencing was performed on sorted unstimulated T cells and on proliferating T cells recovered from mixed lymphocyte reactions. Fresh whole blood from over 8 HLA-typed healthy donors was used to isolate PBMCs. Libraries were built with the immunoSEQ multiplex PCR assay. Each sample had about 10^5 TCR templates assayed by the deep sequencing platform. Genomic DNA extracted from sorted T cells was the material used for TCRbeta CDR3 sequencing. The paper's processing steps were these. The R programming language was used for the clonal analysis of the TCRbeta CDR3 data. Alloreactive CD4+ and CD8+ clones were defined by comparing unstimulated samples with post-reaction CFSE-low samples. Regulatory or non-regulatory origin of alloreactive CD4+ clones was assigned by matching sequences to the sorted unstimulated Treg and non-Treg repertoires. TCRdb limited this immuneACCESS table to in-frame rearrangements with V and J called. A share of clones is missing; checked studies link under half to unresolved V genes, and the rest is unexplained. V and J calls and clone size are those listed in that table; D and trimming were worked out from the DNA. This sample holds tens of thousands of clones; approximately 95% were observed only once. About 40% of the sample is held by the ten biggest clonotypes.

The TCR originated in a human donor in good health. The sequencing sample was made of CD8+ T cells sorted from blood. The V and J genes are TRBV7-9 and TRBJ2-2, with the D gene not clear enough to name. The nucleotides read TGTGCCAGCAGCTTGTCGTACACCGGGGAGCTGTTTTTT. Its translation is CASSLSYTGELFF.